This record covers a single TCR beta chain. Its recognized antigen is unknown. No base qualities exist here, and no much larger clone lies one base off it. The cohort comprised fewer than 750 healthy bone marrow donors. All cohort members were sampled while nominally healthy, although unrecorded immune exposures were likely present. The donor was CMV seronegative and was included in the group of a few hundred seronegative cohort members. A peripheral blood sample was collected from each donor, and TCR beta sequencing was performed on peripheral blood mononuclear cells. The Qiagen DNeasy Blood Extraction Kit was used to extract genomic DNA from the blood cell samples. This sample stems from a study of cytomegalovirus exposure and HLA in healthy donors (TCRdb year 2017). Some background on the complete study: According to an earlier analysis of 550 to 700 of the donors, 150 million to 200 million T cells yielded over 90 million unique TCR beta sequences and about 300 Gb of sequence data. On average, roughly 240,000 unique TCR beta nucleotide sequences were sequenced per donor among several hundred genotyped donors of the cohort, with around 19% of those sequences being non-productive. Every discovery cohort repertoire had been produced on one sequencing platform. In a later genetic analysis, genome-wide SNP genotypes for about 60% of the 666 donors were used, and that subset was treated as a discovery cohort. Five DR-DQ haplotypes were handled as single units for association and clustering, since linkage in the cohort was strong. HLA typing covered class I and class II loci at four-digit resolution. The study was designed to test whether signatures of past pathogen exposure could be identified by cataloging public T cell receptors. Besides the first cohort of approximately 670 subjects, a separate validation cohort made up of roughly 120 different subjects was used. About 280 gigabases of sequencing data and approximately 85 million unique TCR sequences were included in an early release covering around 650 HLA-typed donors. Donor age, sex, ethnicity and CMV serostatus were collected together with the repertoire data. Of the roughly 400 genotyped donors, 75% to 85% were placed in the genetic ancestry cluster associated with self-reported Caucasian donors. Rather than drawing on any new phenotypic data, the later analysis identified candidate immune exposures from TCR beta sequences and the way those sequences occurred across donors. A later analysis re-examined previously published TCR beta repertoires from around 670 donors and added high-resolution HLA genotyping to investigate patterns of TCR occurrence. An earlier analysis of fewer than 750 of the donors used high-throughput TCR beta sequencing to judge whether each TCR beta V gene segment behaved as functional or pseudogenic. The T cell repertoires of some 700 subjects were profiled by immunosequencing and related to cytomegalovirus serostatus. Typing coverage varied by locus: about 620-630 donors for A, B, C, DRB1 and DQB1; approximately 500 for DQA1; 600 to 610 for DPA1; roughly 470 for DPB1. To predict cytomegalovirus infection status, the study brought together high-throughput TCR immunosequencing, statistical association of individual TCRs with disease status, and machine learning. The paper as a whole reports these results and caveats: The study gave a list of under 200 TCR beta chains associated with cytomegalovirus. A further reported finding was that TCR beta sequences accurately predicted the HLA-A and HLA-B alleles for most subjects in the first cohort. In a later genetic analysis, a missense DCLRE1C variant was associated with V-gene and J-gene trimming of TCR beta chains, and the association was replicated in an independent cohort. Compared with the roughly 670-donor mean, donors in an Asian-associated ancestry cluster had fewer N-insertions in productive TCRs, according to a later genetic analysis. According to the authors, the approach could potentially be generalized to other disease states and immunological phenotypes. In both the original and validation cohorts, the classifier was reported to diagnose cytomegalovirus status with high specificity and sensitivity. When HLA alleles, especially DR and DQ, strongly co-occurred, attributing TCR associations to individual alleles was difficult. In a later analysis, most CMV-associated TCR beta chains were found to appear HLA-restricted, with HLA associations seemingly driven largely by CMV exposure. The cohort was sequenced for TCR beta chains only, and without alpha or paired-chain data the features that could be detected were limited. CMV serostatus was the only immune exposure information available for the cohort. In a later analysis, TCR association rates were found to vary across HLA loci, with the most associated TCRs seen for DRB1 alleles and the fewest for HLA-C alleles. In a later analysis, HLA-associated TCR beta chains were found to be more clonally expanded and to have lower generation probabilities than equally common non-associated chains. At a false discovery rate of 0.05, a later analysis linked some 17,000 TCR beta sequences to specific HLA alleles. Because some donors lacked HLA typing at each locus, the association tests relied only on the typed subset. In an earlier analysis of more than 500 of the donors, most TCR beta V segments appeared in productive rearrangements about 87% or about 30% of the time, broadly matching IMGT annotations. In vitro tests confirmed that a few of the cytomegalovirus-associated TCR beta chains recognize cytomegalovirus antigens. Across donors, most TCR sequences were observed very rarely, whereas some public TCRs were present in many individuals. Because counts were too low, some 17 rarely observed V segments, including chromosome 9 orphons, were excluded from the earlier analysis of several hundred of the donors. Because the 87-base-pair reads could not distinguish some IMGT-functional V segments, including TRBV6-2 and TRBV6-3, those segments were excluded. Sequencing depth was assumed to be roughly uniform across donors in the presence/absence analyses, though that assumption may not hold. According to a later analysis, parvovirus B19, influenza, CMV and Epstein-Barr virus appeared linked to several top co-occurrence clusters. A cluster of highly shared sequence variants was judged likely to be a technical artifact of the sequencing pipeline. Linkage disequilibrium might explain the correlated functional status among segregating V segments, but an unknown experimental factor could not be excluded.

Library preparation was by the immunoSEQ multiplex PCR assay. The multiplex PCR relied on a mix of 60 forward primers for TCR Vbeta segments and 13 reverse primers for TCR Jbeta segments. A multiplex PCR assay on genomic DNA amplified the CDR3 region of rearranged TCR beta genes. The Illumina HiSeq System was used to sequence the amplified TCR beta libraries as 87-base-pair reads. Per the original workflow: Across the 500 to 750 repertoires, a later analysis counted tens of millions of unique TCR beta chains, approximately 10 million of which were shared by at least two donors. To remove PCR and sequencing errors, raw reads were error-corrected and collapsed into unique sequences using a nearest-neighbor algorithm that merged closely related sequences. To assign V, D and J gene segments, CDR3 sequences were aligned to IMGT reference sequences. Each retained sequence needed at least a six-nucleotide match to both a V gene segment and a J gene segment. A rearrangement counted as productive if the CDR3 had no stop codons and remained in frame with V and J, and every other rearrangement counted as non-productive. CDR3 was defined according to IMGT convention as the region running from the second conserved V-encoded cysteine to the conserved J-encoded phenylalanine. The earlier analysis of 587 of the donors excluded sequences that lacked an unambiguous match to a single V gene segment. An earlier analysis of about 600 of the donors called V segments functional above 56.7% productive rearrangements and segregating when the between-donor standard deviation exceeded 5%. A statistical classification framework was built for diagnosing cytomegalovirus status from the catalog of TCR beta chain sequences. In a later analysis, TCR nucleotide sequences were compared against IMGT/GENE-DB human TR gene sequences so that V and J genes could be assigned. In a later analysis, CDR3 sequences and most-parsimonious VDJ recombination scenarios were assigned using the TCRdist pipeline. In a later analysis, each TCR beta chain was defined by its CDR3 amino acid sequence together with its V-gene family, and reads lacking a unique V-gene family were excluded. In a later analysis, approximately 640 highly shared, low-generation-probability nucleotide sequences were removed to address suspected cross-contamination and a sequencing artifact. In a later analysis, a clonal expansion index for each public chain was calculated from normalized within-repertoire ranks of inferred template counts. In a later analysis, generation probabilities were computed using a VDJ recombination model fitted to out-of-frame rearrangements, and the results were checked against IGoR. Hypergeometric tests were used in a later analysis to score TCR-TCR, TCR-HLA and TCR-CMV co-occurrence, with a repertoire-size bias correction applied to the TCR pairs. To estimate false discovery rates, a later analysis permuted the HLA or CMV assignments 20 times. In a later analysis, co-occurring TCRs were grouped using DBSCAN, with TCRdist sequence similarity added in when clustering inside HLA-allele-positive subsets. For co-occurrence clustering, repertoires with fewer than 30,000 or more than 120,000 public chains were excluded, along with five or six repertoires with anomalous nucleotide sharing. TCRdb took over this immuneACCESS table, retaining in-frame rearrangements with V and J assigned. Such tables are incomplete; in checked studies, under half of the missing clones stem from an unresolved V gene, and the remainder is unexplained. That table gives V, J and clone size, and the DNA gave D and trimming. The sample table holds about 130,000 clones, of which almost 80% were seen once. The ten largest clones add up to over 1.2% of the sample.

From a lookup of the germline V gene (reference sequence), CDR1 and CDR2 are SGHKS and YYEKEE. V is clipped by 0 bases and J by 4 bases, and the sequence between their germline boundaries is 7 bases long. The CDR3 sequence holds 14 residues, the cysteine and phenylalanine included. The DNA shown is the 42-base CDR3, in frame from base 1. The sequence is built from TRBV5-5 and TRBJ2-2; TRBD1 could be the D gene, as 5 bases match. The material sequenced was PBMCs. This TCR was recovered from a female donor in good health and CMV-seronegative. The DNA sequence is as follows: TGTGCCAGCAGCTTGGCAGGGCGCACCGGGGAGCTGTTTTTT. The encoded protein is CASSLAGRTGELFF.